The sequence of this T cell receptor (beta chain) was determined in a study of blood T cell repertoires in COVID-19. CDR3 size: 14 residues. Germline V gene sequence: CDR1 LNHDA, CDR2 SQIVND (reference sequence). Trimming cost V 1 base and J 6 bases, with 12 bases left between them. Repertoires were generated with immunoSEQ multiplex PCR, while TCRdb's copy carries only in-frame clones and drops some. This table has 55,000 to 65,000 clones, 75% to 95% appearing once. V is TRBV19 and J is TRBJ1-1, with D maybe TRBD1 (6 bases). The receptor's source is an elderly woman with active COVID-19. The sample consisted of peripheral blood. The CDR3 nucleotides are TGTGCCAGTAGTATAGTCGGGGGGCTCGCTGAAGCTTTCTTT. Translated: CASSIVGGLAEAFF.